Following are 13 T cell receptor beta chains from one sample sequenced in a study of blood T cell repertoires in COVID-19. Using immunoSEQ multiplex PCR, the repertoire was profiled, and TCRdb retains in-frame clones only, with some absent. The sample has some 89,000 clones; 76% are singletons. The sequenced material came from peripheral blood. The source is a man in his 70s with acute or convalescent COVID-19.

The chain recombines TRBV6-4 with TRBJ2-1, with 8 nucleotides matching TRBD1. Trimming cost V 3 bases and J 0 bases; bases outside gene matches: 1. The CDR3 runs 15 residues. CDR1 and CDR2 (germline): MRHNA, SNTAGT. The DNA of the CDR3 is TGTGCCAGCAGTGATGGACAGGGCTCCTACAATGAGCAGTTCTTC. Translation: CASSDGQGSYNEQFF.

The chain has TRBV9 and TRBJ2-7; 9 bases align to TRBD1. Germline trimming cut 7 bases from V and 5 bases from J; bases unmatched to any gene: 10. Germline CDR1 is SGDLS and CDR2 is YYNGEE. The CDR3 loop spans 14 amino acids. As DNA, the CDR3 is TGTGCCAGCGCCTCCACAGGGGGCCTGGACGAGCAGTACTTC. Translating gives CASASTGGLDEQYF.

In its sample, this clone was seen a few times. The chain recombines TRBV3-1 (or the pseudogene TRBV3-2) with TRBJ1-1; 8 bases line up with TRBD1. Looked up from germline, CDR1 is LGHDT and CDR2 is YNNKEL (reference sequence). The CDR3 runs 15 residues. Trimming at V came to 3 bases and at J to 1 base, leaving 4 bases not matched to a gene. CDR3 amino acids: CASSHPGTGNTEAFF. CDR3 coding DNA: TGTGCCAGCAGCCACCCCGGGACAGGGAACACTGAAGCTTTCTTT.

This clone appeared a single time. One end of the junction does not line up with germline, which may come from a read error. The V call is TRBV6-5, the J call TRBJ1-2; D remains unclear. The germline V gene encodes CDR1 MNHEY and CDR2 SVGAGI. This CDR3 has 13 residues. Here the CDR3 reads CACSVVPNYGYTF. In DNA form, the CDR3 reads TGTGCCTGCAGCGTCGTTCCGAACTATGGCTACACCTTC.

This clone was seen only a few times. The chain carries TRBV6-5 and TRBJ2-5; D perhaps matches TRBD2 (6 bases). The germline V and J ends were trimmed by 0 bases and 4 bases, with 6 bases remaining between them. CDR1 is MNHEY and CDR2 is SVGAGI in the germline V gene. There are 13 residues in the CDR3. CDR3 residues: CASSYSGGETQYF. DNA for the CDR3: TGTGCCAGCAGTTACTCGGGGGGAGAGACCCAGTACTTC.

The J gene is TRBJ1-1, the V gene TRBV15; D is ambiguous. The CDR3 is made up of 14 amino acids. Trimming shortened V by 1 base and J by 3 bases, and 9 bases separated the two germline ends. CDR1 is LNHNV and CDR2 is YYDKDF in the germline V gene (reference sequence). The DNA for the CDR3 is TGTGCCACCAGCAGAGGTAGTATGTACACTGAAGCTTTCTTT. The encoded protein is CATSRGSMYTEAFF.

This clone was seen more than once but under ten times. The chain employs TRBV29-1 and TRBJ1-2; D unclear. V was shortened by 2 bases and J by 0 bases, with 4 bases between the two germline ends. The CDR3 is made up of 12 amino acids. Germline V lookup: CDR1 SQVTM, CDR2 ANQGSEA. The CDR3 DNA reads TGCAGCGTTGAAACAGCTAACTATGGCTACACCTTC. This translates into CSVETANYGYTF.

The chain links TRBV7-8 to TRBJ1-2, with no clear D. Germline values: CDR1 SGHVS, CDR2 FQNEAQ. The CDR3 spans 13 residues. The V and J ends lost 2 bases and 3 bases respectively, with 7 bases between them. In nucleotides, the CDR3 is TGTGCCAGCAGCTTAAGTGGCCACTATGGCTACACCTTC. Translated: CASSLSGHYGYTF.

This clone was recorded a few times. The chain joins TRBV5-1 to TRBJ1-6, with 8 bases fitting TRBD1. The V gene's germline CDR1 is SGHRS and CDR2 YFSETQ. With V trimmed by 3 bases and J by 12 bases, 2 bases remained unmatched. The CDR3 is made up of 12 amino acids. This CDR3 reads CASSSGQGPLHF. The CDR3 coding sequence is TGCGCCAGCAGCTCCGGACAGGGACCCCTCCACTTT.

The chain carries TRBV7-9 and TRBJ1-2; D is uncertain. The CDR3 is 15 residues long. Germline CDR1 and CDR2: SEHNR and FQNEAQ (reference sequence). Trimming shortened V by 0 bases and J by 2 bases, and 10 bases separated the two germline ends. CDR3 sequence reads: CASSLAEQPNYGYTF. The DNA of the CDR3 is TGTGCCAGCAGCTTAGCCGAACAGCCCAACTATGGCTACACCTTC.

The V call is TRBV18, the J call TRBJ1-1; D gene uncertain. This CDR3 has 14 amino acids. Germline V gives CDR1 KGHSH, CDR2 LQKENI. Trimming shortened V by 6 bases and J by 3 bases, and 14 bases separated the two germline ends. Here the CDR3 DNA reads TGTGCCAGCTCCCGACCTAACGGGGACACTGAAGCTTTCTTT. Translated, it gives CASSRPNGDTEAFF.

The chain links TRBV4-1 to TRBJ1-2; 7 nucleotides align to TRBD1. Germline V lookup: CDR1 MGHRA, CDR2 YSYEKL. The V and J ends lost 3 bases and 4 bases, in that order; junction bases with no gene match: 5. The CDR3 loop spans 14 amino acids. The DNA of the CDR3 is TGCGCCAGCAGCCAGGACAGGAATCCCTATGGCTACACCTTC. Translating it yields CASSQDRNPYGYTF.

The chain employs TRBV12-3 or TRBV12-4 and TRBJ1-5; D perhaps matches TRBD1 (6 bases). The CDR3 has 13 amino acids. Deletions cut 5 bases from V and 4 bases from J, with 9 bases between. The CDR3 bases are TGTGCCAGCAGTCGGGACAAAAATCAGCCCCAGCATTTT. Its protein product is CASSRDKNQPQHF.